This T cell receptor (beta chain) was sequenced during a study of T cell clonality in common variable immunodeficiency. Study-level results: Compared with healthy controls, CVID subjects showed increased TCRbeta clonality, mostly in about a third. Compared with controls, CVID subjects had fewer shared TCRbeta clones.

Germline CDR1 SGHRS, CDR2 YFSETQ. Between the trimmed V and J ends, which lost 1 base and 0 bases, there was a span of 8 bases. There are 15 residues in the CDR3. This clone showed up many times. Its antigen is unknown. Read data end 3 residues before the CDR3 end; the end is taken from the germline J gene. Control and CVID samples contributed equal amounts of genomic DNA. Only in-frame clones appear in the TCRdb table, and some are missing; sequencing was by immunoSEQ multiplex PCR. Altogether 35,000 to 45,000 clones were found in the sample, and no singletons occur. This sequence joins TRBV5-1 and TRBJ2-1; D is perhaps TRBD1 or TRBD2 (5 bases each). Sequenced: peripheral blood mononuclear cells. The sequence was collected from a person aged 18 to 70 in good health. CDR3: CASSLTGGSYNEQFF. The sequenced part of the CDR3 DNA is TGCGCCAGCAGCTTGACAGGAGGCTCCTACAATGAG.